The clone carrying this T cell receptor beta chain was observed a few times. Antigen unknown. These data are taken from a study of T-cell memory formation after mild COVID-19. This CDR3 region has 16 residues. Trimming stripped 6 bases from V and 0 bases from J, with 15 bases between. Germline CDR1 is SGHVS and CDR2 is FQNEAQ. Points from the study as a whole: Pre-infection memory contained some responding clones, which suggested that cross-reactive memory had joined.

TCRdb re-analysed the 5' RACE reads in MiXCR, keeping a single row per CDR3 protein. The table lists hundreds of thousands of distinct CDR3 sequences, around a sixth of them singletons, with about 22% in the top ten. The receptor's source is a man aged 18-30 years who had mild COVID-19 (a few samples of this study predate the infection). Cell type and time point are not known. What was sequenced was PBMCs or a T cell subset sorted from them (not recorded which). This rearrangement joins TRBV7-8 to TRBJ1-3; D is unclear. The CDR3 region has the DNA TGTGCCAGCAGTAATGAGGTGACTTACTCTGGAAACACCATATATTTT. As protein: CASSNEVTYSGNTIYF.